One TCR beta chain is described in this entry. What it recognizes is unknown. This specimen belongs to a study of cytomegalovirus exposure and HLA in healthy donors. Broader study findings: Despite most TCR sequences being rare, some public TCRs occurred in many donors. The study designated 150 to 200 TCR beta chains cytomegalovirus-associated.

The PCR used 60 Vbeta and 13 Jbeta primers. The protocol was immunoSEQ multiplex PCR, while the TCRdb copy is restricted to in-frame clones and leaves out a portion. This sample carries tens of thousands of clones, approximately 57% of them seen once, and the ten largest clones take around 6.5%. The germline CDR1 and CDR2 sequences are LGHNA and YSLEER. With V trimmed by 0 bases and J by 6 bases, 11 bases remained unmatched. The CDR3 loop spans 17 amino acids. V and J are TRBV4-3 and TRBJ2-4, with 7 bases fitting TRBD2. Sequenced sample: PBMCs. The source of this sequence is a woman aged 25 to 39 in good health and CMV-seronegative. The CDR3 region is CASSQDWSGIRGNIQYF. In DNA form, the CDR3 reads TGCGCCAGCAGCCAAGATTGGAGCGGGATACGGGGAAACATTCAGTACTTC.